The sequence of this T cell receptor beta chain was determined in a study of T cells in Graves' hyperthyroidism and ophthalmopathy. Amplified regions were TCR beta CDR3 sequences from RNA transcripts. An initial round of RT-PCR targeting the TCR CDR3 relied on the HTBI primer set. TCRdb recomputed calls from the multiplex PCR reads with MiXCR, one row per CDR3 protein. The sample has approximately 500,000 distinct CDR3 sequences; under 60% are singletons. Patients between 18 and 65 years old had hyperthyroidism, newly diagnosed and lasting under 2 months. Uncontrolled infection, other autoimmune disease, pregnancy or lactation excluded patients. Findings of the study overall: In the blood, most expanded thyroid clonotypes above 0.001 appeared as well.

The V and J ends lost 5 bases and 4 bases respectively, with 17 bases between them. The CDR3 sequence is 16 residues long. Per germline, CDR1 MNHNS and CDR2 SASEGT. This clonotype was counted ten times or more. Its antigen is as yet unknown. Source material: peripheral blood or thyroid tissue (not recorded which). The chain is built from TRBV6-1 and TRBJ2-2; a weak D match, TRBD1 (6 bases). This receptor was taken from a young woman with Graves' hyperthyroidism. CDR3 sequence (DNA): TGTGCCAGCAGTTACGCACAGGGATTCGCCACCGGGGAGCTGTTTTTT. Encoded protein: CASSYAQGFATGELFF.